The T cell receptor beta chain under discussion was sequenced for a study of cytomegalovirus exposure and HLA in healthy donors. Study details: An analysis done earlier identified approximately 120 million unique TCR beta sequences from 150 million to 200 million T cells. The Caucasian-associated ancestry cluster held over 80% of around 380 genotyped donors.

It was with 60 Vbeta and 13 Jbeta primers that the PCR ran. Assay: immunoSEQ multiplex PCR; the TCRdb copy retains only in-frame clones and omits some. This sample contains 65,000 to 95,000 clones. The CDR3 runs to 13 residues. Germline-derived CDR1 and CDR2 are SGHDT and YYEEEE. V was clipped by 2 bases and J by 2 bases, with 7 bases between them. The sequencing sample was made of PBMCs. The sequence came from a man aged 30 to 39 in good health and CMV-seronegative. The chain has TRBV5-6 and TRBJ1-1, with no clear D. In nucleotides, the CDR3 is TGTGCCAGCAGCTTTGACACTAACACTGAAGCTTTCTTT. This sequence encodes CASSFDTNTEAFF.